These T cell receptor beta chains were read from a single sample in a study of blood T cells in healthy people across ages. One entry per CDR3 protein results from TCRdb running MiXCR on the 5' RACE reads. Among some 790,000 distinct CDR3 sequences, 25% to 35% were seen once, and the ten largest hold approximately 15%. Sequenced material: blood. All receptors come from a woman over 75 in good health. The CDR3 runs from the conserved cysteine through the conserved F or W. The D gene is left open where the match is weak. Where a row states a size, it is once, few, many or the class of an expanded clone; other rows omit it.

d_call clone_size j_call cdr3_length v_call cdr3_aa cdr3_nt
. . TRBJ1-6 16 TRBV20-1 CSASRMGDSYNSPLHF TGCAGTGCTAGCCGTATGGGGGACTCCTATAATTCACCCCTCCACTTT
TRBD1 many TRBJ2-3 18 TRBV27 CASYSPRDRAEDREVRYF TGTGCCAGCTATTCCCCCCGGGACAGGGCTGAGGATCGCGAAGTACGGTATTTT
. . TRBJ1-1 12 TRBV7-9 CASSRRQTEAFF TGTGCCAGCAGCCGTAGACAGACTGAAGCTTTCTTT
. . TRBJ2-3 15 TRBV5-1 CASSLDADSTDTQYF TGCGCCAGCAGCTTGGACGCCGATAGCACAGATACGCAGTATTTT
. . TRBJ2-5 13 TRBV11-3 CASSLYHGYEQYF TGTGCCAGCAGCTTATATCACGGCTATGAGCAGTACTTC
TRBD1 many TRBJ1-1 15 TRBV7-9 CASSLPPGQRAEAFF TGTGCCAGCAGCTTACCTCCGGGACAGCGTGCTGAAGCTTTCTTT
TRBD1 many TRBJ2-4 15 TRBV12-3/TRBV12-4 CASSFDRVAKNIQYF TGTGCCAGCAGTTTTGACAGGGTAGCCAAAAACATTCAGTACTTC
TRBD2 few TRBJ2-1 15 TRBV27 CASSFWRGTYNEQFF TGTGCCAGCAGTTTCTGGCGGGGGACCTACAATGAGCAGTTCTTC
TRBD1 many TRBJ2-7 16 TRBV6-2/TRBV6-3 CASSYHAWDRANEQYF TGTGCCAGCAGTTACCACGCTTGGGACAGGGCCAACGAGCAGTACTTC
. few TRBJ2-7 15 TRBV28 CASSLPRRGTYEQYF TGTGCCAGCAGTTTACCCCGAAGGGGGACCTACGAGCAGTACTTC
. . TRBJ1-6 15 TRBV29-1 CSVTLGGRGDSPLHF TGCAGCGTTACGCTCGGGGGACGGGGGGATTCACCCCTCCACTTT
. many TRBJ2-1 13 TRBV6-5 CASSYSSYNEQFF TGTGCCAGCAGTTACAGTAGCTACAATGAGCAGTTCTTC
. . TRBJ2-2 14 TRBV4-2 CASSQEANNGELFF TGTGCCAGCAGCCAAGAGGCCAACAACGGGGAGCTGTTTTTT
. many TRBJ2-1 14 TRBV7-9 CASSLVGGKDEQFF TGTGCCAGCAGCTTAGTTGGGGGCAAAGATGAGCAGTTCTTC
. . TRBJ1-1 16 TRBV7-2 CASSLAGRGTGTEAFF TGTGCCAGCAGCTTAGCGGGGAGGGGTACGGGCACTGAAGCTTTCTTT
. many TRBJ1-2 18 TRBV27 CASSLSSNLRGPNYGYTF TGTGCCAGCAGTTTATCGTCTAACCTGCGCGGGCCTAACTATGGCTACACCTTC
TRBD2 . TRBJ2-3 14 TRBV30 CAWSTSGGTDTQYF TGTGCCTGGAGTACTAGCGGGGGCACAGATACGCAGTATTTT
TRBD1 many TRBJ1-5 15 TRBV5-1 CASSLGDRVDQPQHF TGCGCCAGCAGCTTGGGGGACAGGGTGGATCAGCCCCAGCATTTT
. few TRBJ2-7 12 TRBV18 CASSHEADEQYF TGTGCCAGCTCACACGAGGCCGACGAGCAGTACTTC
. many TRBJ2-3 14 TRBV4-3 CASSQEGRPDTQYF TGCGCCAGCAGCCAAGAAGGAAGACCAGATACGCAGTATTTT
. once TRBJ1-5 16 TRBV7-6 CASSLRGPGSNQPQHF TGTGCCAGCAGCTTAAGGGGCCCTGGGAGCAATCAGCCCCAGCATTTT
. . TRBJ1-1 13 TRBV10-3 CAIRGHINTEAFF TGTGCCATCAGGGGACATATTAACACTGAAGCTTTCTTT
. . TRBJ2-7 11 TRBV28 CAGSLSYEQYF TGTGCCGGCAGTTTAAGCTACGAGCAGTACTTC
. few TRBJ1-1 13 TRBV6-5 CASSFPDSAEAFF TGTGCCAGCAGTTTCCCTGACAGCGCTGAAGCTTTCTTT
TRBD1 . TRBJ2-1 15 TRBV7-2 CASSPWDRGAMGQFF TGTGCCAGCAGCCCCTGGGACAGGGGCGCAATGGGGCAGTTCTTC
. many TRBJ2-5 15 TRBV6-2/TRBV6-3 CASSYRGQTQETQYF TGTGCCAGCAGTTACCGTGGACAGACGCAAGAGACCCAGTACTTC
. . TRBJ2-2 15 TRBV5-1 CASSLEQTNTGELFF TGCGCCAGCAGCTTGGAACAGACGAACACCGGGGAGCTGTTTTTT
. many TRBJ2-1 17 TRBV10-2 CASSESTSPLTGNEQFF TGCGCCAGCAGTGAGTCTACTAGCCCCCTTACGGGCAATGAGCAGTTCTTC
. . TRBJ1-3 15 TRBV7-2 CASSPTTASGNTIYF TGTGCCAGCAGCCCTACGACAGCCTCTGGAAACACCATATATTTT
. many TRBJ2-7 14 TRBV9 CASSERGTFGEQYF TGTGCCAGCAGCGAGAGGGGGACATTTGGCGAGCAGTACTTC
. . TRBJ1-6 13 TRBV20-1 CSAPPLGDSPLHF TGCAGTGCCCCCCCCCTAGGTGATTCACCCCTCCACTTT
. many TRBJ2-7 15 TRBV4-1 CASSQDRLISYEQYF TGCGCCAGCAGCCAAGATCGACTCATCTCCTACGAGCAGTACTTC
TRBD2 few TRBJ2-2 18 TRBV7-2 CASSPRSVGGANTGERFF TGTGCCAGCAGCCCCCGCTCCGTCGGGGGGGCGAACACCGGGGAGCGGTTTTTT
TRBD1 . TRBJ1-2 17 TRBV25-1 CASRELERQGGNHGYTF TGTGCCAGCAGAGAACTAGAACGACAGGGGGGTAACCATGGCTACACCTTC
TRBD1 . TRBJ2-7 15 TRBV18 CASSARTGGSYEQYF TGTGCCAGCTCCGCAAGGACAGGGGGGTCCTACGAGCAGTACTTC
. . TRBJ2-2 13 TRBV6-6 CAGTPRVTGELFF TGTGCCGGCACCCCTAGAGTCACCGGGGAGCTGTTTTTT
. many TRBJ2-5 14 TRBV6-5 CASSYSGVQETQYF TGTGCCAGCAGTTACTCGGGTGTTCAAGAGACCCAGTACTTC
TRBD2 . TRBJ2-1 18 TRBV7-9 CASSLVTSGGRPYDEQFF TGTGCCAGCAGCTTAGTAACTAGCGGAGGCCGACCCTACGATGAACAGTTCTTC
TRBD2 . TRBJ2-3 16 TRBV6-5 CASSRTSGGAVDTQYF TGTGCCAGCAGCCGGACTAGCGGGGGGGCCGTAGATACGCAGTATTTT
. . TRBJ1-3 14 TRBV7-9 CASSYDTSGNTIYF TGTGCCAGCAGCTACGACACCTCTGGAAACACCATATATTTT
TRBD1 . TRBJ2-7 11 TRBV6-2/TRBV6-3 CASRDRVEQYF TGTGCCAGCAGGGACAGGGTCGAGCAGTACTTC
. many TRBJ1-2 15 TRBV20-1 CSAPPGAATNYGYTF TGCAGTGCTCCTCCCGGGGCAGCTACTAACTATGGCTACACCTTC
. . TRBJ1-5 15 TRBV20-1 CSAREEGLRNQPQHF TGCAGTGCTAGAGAGGAGGGTCTTCGGAATCAGCCCCAGCATTTT
TRBD1 many TRBJ1-5 13 TRBV6-2/TRBV6-3 CASRGQFNQPQHF TGTGCCAGCAGGGGACAGTTCAATCAGCCCCAGCATTTT
. few TRBJ2-3 15 TRBV11-3 CASRHGLGGTDTQYF TGTGCCAGCAGACATGGACTGGGAGGAACAGATACGCAGTATTTT
. many TRBJ2-4 13 TRBV5-4 CASSRPLENIQYF TGTGCCAGCAGCAGGCCCCTCGAAAACATTCAGTACTTC
. many TRBJ2-7 13 TRBV7-2 CASSLGPLYEQYF TGTGCCAGCAGCTTAGGTCCCCTTTACGAGCAGTACTTC
. . TRBJ2-7 15 TRBV7-2 CASSLESIPSYEQYF TGTGCCAGCAGCTTAGAATCGATACCCTCCTACGAGCAGTACTTC
TRBD2 . TRBJ2-1 16 TRBV7-9 CASSFSTSGGVNEQFF TGTGCCAGCAGCTTTAGCACTAGCGGGGGGGTTAATGAGCAGTTCTTC
TRBD1 . TRBJ2-7 13 TRBV6-6 CASRTGVAYEQYF TGTGCCAGCAGGACAGGGGTGGCCTACGAGCAGTACTTC
TRBD2 many TRBJ2-5 18 TRBV4-3 CASSLQTSGGAGWETQYF TGCGCCAGCAGCCTCCAGACTAGCGGGGGGGCCGGATGGGAGACCCAGTACTTC
TRBD2 few TRBJ2-3 15 TRBV6-2/TRBV6-3 CASKTSGGRADTQYF TGTGCCAGCAAGACTAGCGGGGGCCGAGCAGATACGCAGTATTTT
TRBD2 . TRBJ2-1 16 TRBV11-2 CASSSRRAGGQNEQFF TGTGCCAGCAGCTCCAGAAGAGCGGGGGGTCAGAATGAGCAGTTCTTC
TRBD2 . TRBJ2-3 14 TRBV6-2/TRBV6-3 CASSYPGGTDTQYF TGTGCCAGCAGTTACCCCGGGGGGACAGATACGCAGTATTTT
. . TRBJ2-7 13 TRBV7-2 CASSLASRTPGDF TGTGCCAGCAGCTTAGCGAGTAGGACCCCGGGGGACTTC
TRBD1 many TRBJ2-7 17 TRBV6-6 CASRGLRDRDIGDEQYF TGTGCCAGCAGAGGACTCCGGGACAGGGATATAGGGGACGAGCAGTACTTC
TRBD2 . TRBJ2-2 16 TRBV7-2 CASSLVVAGGTGELFF TGTGCCAGCAGCTTAGTAGTAGCGGGGGGCACCGGGGAGCTGTTTTTT
TRBD2 few TRBJ2-5 16 TRBV24-1 CATSDPRGTSRETQYF TGTGCCACCAGTGATCCTAGGGGGACTAGCAGAGAGACCCAGTACTTC
. few TRBJ2-3 15 TRBV20-1 CSARDGRLGTDTQYF TGCAGTGCTAGAGATGGTAGGCTGGGCACAGATACGCAGTATTTT